One and the same sample provided the 30 T cell receptor beta chains below, sequenced in a study of regulatory T cells in long-lasting Graves disease. Through Arm-PCR of CDR3 regions and iRepertoire HTBI primers, TCR beta libraries were built. In TCRdb, the multiplex PCR reads were re-called with MiXCR into one record per CDR3 protein. The repertoire holds about 470,000 distinct CDR3 sequences, with 16% as singletons. Stated time point: newly diagnosed GD, antithyroid drugs for less than 3 months. PBMCs provided the RNA from which the TCR library was made. The data also belong to a second study, concerning T cells in Graves' hyperthyroidism and ophthalmopathy.

The sequencing used peripheral blood mononuclear cells (PBMCs), collected at new diagnosis, from a patient treated with antithyroid drugs. All receptors derive from a man aged 35-49 years with Graves disease.

The sample holds many counts of this clonotype. The genes are TRBV28 and TRBJ2-3; D gene unclear. CDR1 is MDHEN, CDR2 SYDVKM, per germline. V was pared by 5 bases and J by 1 base, with 16 bases between. The CDR3 loop spans 16 amino acids. This CDR3 is CASSAPIATRTDTQYF. The CDR3, as DNA: TGTGCCAGCAGTGCTCCTATTGCGACCCGCACAGATACGCAGTATTTT.

The chain links TRBV4-1 to TRBJ2-1; D not certain. CDR3 length: 15 residues. Germline CDR1 is MGHRA and CDR2 is YSYEKL. Trimming removed 1 base from V and 4 bases from J, with 11 bases in between. CDR3 DNA: TGCGCCAGCAGCCAAGGGCTGTCTGATTACAATGAGCAGTTCTTC. This sequence encodes CASSQGLSDYNEQFF.

This clonotype was detected a few times. The CDR3, as DNA: TGTGCCATCAGTGACGGACTTGAACGGCCCCAGCATTTT. Residues: CAISDGLERPQHF. The chain uses TRBV10-3 and TRBJ1-5; D uncertain. The germline V gene has CDR1 ENHRY and CDR2 SYGVKD. CDR3 length: 13 residues. Trimming left V 3 bases short and J 9 bases short, with 12 bases between.

This clonotype showed up many times. The CDR3 here is CASSLSGRKKDTQYF. CDR3 coding DNA: TGTGCCAGCAGTCTCAGCGGGAGAAAGAAAGATACGCAGTATTTT. This chain joins TRBV28 and TRBJ2-3; 8 bases are a match to TRBD2. The CDR3 sequence is 15 residues long. V gave up 5 bases and J gave up 5 bases; unmatched junction bases: 9. Germline V lookup: CDR1 MDHEN, CDR2 SYDVKM.

This clonotype showed up just a few times. The chain combines TRBV27 with TRBJ2-3; TRBD2 matches 7 bases. Germline CDR1 is MNHEY and CDR2 is SMNVEV (reference sequence). The CDR3 has 14 residues. The V segment lost 3 bases and the J segment 4 bases; nucleotides outside the gene matches: 4. Here the CDR3 DNA reads TGTGCCAGCAGTTTCCGGGACTACTCAGATACGCAGTATTTT. Its translation is CASSFRDYSDTQYF.

The gene calls are TRBV5-1 and TRBJ2-2; 12 nucleotides line up with TRBD2. The CDR3 has 16 residues. Germline assignment: CDR1 SGHRS and CDR2 YFSETQ. Unmatched junction bases numbered 3, after V lost 5 bases and J lost 1 base. CDR3 in amino acids: CASRTSGSRNTGELFF. DNA of the CDR3: TGCGCCAGCAGGACTAGCGGGAGTCGGAACACCGGGGAGCTGTTTTTT.

This clonotype was recorded many times. This chain uses TRBV6-2 or TRBV6-3 with TRBJ1-5; D might be TRBD1 (5 bases). The germline gives CDR1 MNHEY, CDR2 SVGEGT. V dropped 2 bases and J dropped 1 base, with 6 bases sitting between them. The CDR3 contains 14 residues. The DNA of the CDR3 is TGTGCCAGCAGTTACAGGGACAGCAATCAGCCCCAGCATTTT. It codes for CASSYRDSNQPQHF.

V usage is TRBV12-3 or TRBV12-4 and J usage is TRBJ2-5; 11 bases are shared with TRBD2. With 6 bases clipped from V and 4 bases from J, the junction kept 7 bases outside the gene matches. The CDR3 length is 15 residues. The CDR3: CASSLSGRVIETQYF. CDR3 nucleotide sequence: TGTGCCAGCAGCCTTAGCGGGAGGGTTATAGAGACCCAGTACTTC.

The rearrangement joins TRBV29-1 to TRBJ2-2; perhaps TRBD2 as D (6 bases). The CDR3 extends over 16 amino acids. V was pared by 1 base and J by 6 bases, with 18 bases between. The germline V gene encodes CDR1 SQVTM and CDR2 ANQGSEA. CDR3 in DNA: TGCAGCGTTGAAGGCCTTCGCGGGGTTTCCGCCGGGGAGCTGTTTTTT. Translating it yields CSVEGLRGVSAGELFF.

This clonotype occurred many times. The chain couples TRBV28 to TRBJ1-5, with a weak D call TRBD1 (6 bases). Trimming took off 7 bases at V and 4 bases at J, with 11 bases between the two ends. The CDR3 extends over 13 amino acids. CDR1 is MDHEN and CDR2 is SYDVKM in the germline V gene. Written as DNA, the CDR3 is TGTGCCAGCACTGAACAGGGAAATCAGCCCCAGCATTTT. Translation: CASTEQGNQPQHF.

This clonotype was counted ten times or more. This chain links TRBV10-3 with TRBJ1-2; D uncertain. This CDR3 contains 13 residues. In germline, CDR1 is ENHRY, CDR2 SYGVKD. Trimming left V 0 bases short and J 12 bases short, with 14 bases between. CDR3 DNA sequence: TGTGCCATCAGTGAGTCGAGAGACTCTCTCCACACCTTC. Translating it yields CAISESRDSLHTF.

There are many counts of this clonotype. This sequence joins TRBV3-1 and TRBJ2-7, with D perhaps assigned TRBD1 or TRBD2 (5 bases each). V was cut by 1 base and J by 2 bases, with 15 bases left in between. Germline CDR1 reads LGHDT; CDR2 reads YNNKEL (reference sequence). The CDR3 runs to 16 residues. CDR3: CASSQGAGTATYEQYF. The CDR3 coding sequence is TGTGCCAGCAGCCAAGGGGCCGGGACGGCCACCTACGAGCAGTACTTC.

The chain joins TRBV30 to TRBJ2-3; 10 bases line up with TRBD2. Trimming at V came to 4 bases and at J to 3 bases, leaving 4 bases not matched to a gene. The CDR3 is made up of 14 amino acids. CDR1 is GTSNPN, CDR2 SVGIG, per germline (reference sequence). The CDR3 reads CAWKAGGPTDTQYF. CDR3 bases: TGTGCCTGGAAAGCGGGAGGGCCGACAGATACGCAGTATTTT.

This clonotype has ten or more counts. The rearrangement links TRBV27 to TRBJ1-1; D not resolved. Germline V gene lookup returns CDR1 MNHEY and CDR2 SMNVEV (reference sequence). Trimming removed 0 bases at V and 0 bases at J, with 5 bases between. This CDR3 comprises 14 residues. The CDR3 sequence: CASSLSDMNTEAFF. CDR3 bases: TGTGCCAGCAGTTTATCAGACATGAACACTGAAGCTTTCTTT.

In its sample, this clonotype was seen many times. The chain joins TRBV11-2 to TRBJ2-1; 10 bases are a match to TRBD2. V lost 2 bases to trimming and J lost 11 bases; unmatched junction nucleotides: 18. Germline V gene sequence: CDR1 SGHAT, CDR2 FQNNGV. The CDR3 has 18 residues. The CDR3 reads CASSLSRFETSGAQKQFF. CDR3 nucleotide sequence: TGTGCCAGCAGCTTATCCCGTTTTGAAACTAGCGGGGCCCAGAAGCAGTTCTTC.

V is TRBV29-1 and J is TRBJ2-1; D not certain. This CDR3 comprises 13 residues. The V gene lost 0 bases and the J gene lost 7 bases, with 10 bases spanning the gap. Germline CDR1 and CDR2: SQVTM and ANQGSEA. CDR3 region: CSVEEDANNEQFF. Written as DNA, the CDR3 is TGCAGCGTTGAAGAGGACGCAAATAATGAGCAGTTCTTC.

This clonotype has ten or more counts. The rearrangement links TRBV28 to TRBJ2-3, with 10 positions matching TRBD2. The CDR3 totals 16 residues. Germline CDR1 and CDR2: MDHEN and SYDVKM. V shed 4 bases and J 1 base; nucleotides not matched to a gene: 5. CDR3 in DNA: TGTGCCAGCAGTTCGCACGGGACTAGCGGCACAGATACGCAGTATTTT. Its translation is CASSSHGTSGTDTQYF.

The J gene is TRBJ1-1, the V gene TRBV20-1; TRBD1 might be the D (5 bases). V was pared by 2 bases and J by 0 bases, with 16 bases between. CDR1 and CDR2 from the germline V gene are DFQATT and SNEGSKA (reference sequence). The CDR3 covers 16 residues. CDR3 amino acids: CSARHRGATLNTEAFF. In DNA, the CDR3 is TGCAGTGCTAGACATCGAGGGGCAACCCTGAACACTGAAGCTTTCTTT.

This clonotype was observed at least ten times. The chain links TRBV2 to TRBJ2-1; the D gene is possibly TRBD2 (5 bases). Germline values: CDR1 SNHLY, CDR2 FYNNEI. Trimming took off 6 bases at V and 10 bases at J, with 16 bases between the two ends. This CDR3 contains 13 residues. This CDR3 reads CASSGPRTWEQFF. The DNA for the CDR3 is TGTGCCAGCAGCGGACCGCGGACTTGGGAGCAGTTCTTC.

The chain recombines TRBV18 with TRBJ2-5; D ambiguous. CDR3 size: 16 residues. Germline V gene data show CDR1 as KGHSH and CDR2 as LQKENI. V lost 1 base and J 1 base, leaving 13 bases between the germline ends. CDR3 sequence (DNA): TGTGCCAGCTCACCACTTGGACGCCCCGCCCAAGAGACCCAGTACTTC. It specifies CASSPLGRPAQETQYF.

This clonotype has ten or more counts. The chain couples TRBV28 to TRBJ1-1; 8 positions agree with TRBD1. Per germline, CDR1 MDHEN and CDR2 SYDVKM. Germline trimming cut 9 bases from V and 4 bases from J; bases unmatched to any gene: 7. This CDR3 spans 13 amino acids. The CDR3 nucleotides are TGTGCCAGTGGGACAGGCGGCGGCACTGAAGCTTTCTTT. Its protein product is CASGTGGGTEAFF.

This chain connects TRBV5-4 to TRBJ2-7, with 7 bases fitting TRBD1. After removal of 4 bases from V and 6 bases from J, the junction contained 10 bases not matched to a gene. This CDR3 contains 14 residues. The germline V gene has CDR1 SGHNT and CDR2 YYREEE (reference sequence). CDR3 protein: CASSPRTGLSEQYF. The CDR3 coding sequence is TGTGCCAGCAGCCCTAGGACAGGCTTGAGCGAGCAGTACTTC.

This clonotype occurred a few times. V is TRBV6-1 and J is TRBJ1-1; the D gene is possibly TRBD1 (6 bases). CDR3 length: 14 residues. The V end was cut by 5 bases, the J end by 11 bases, with 21 bases between. Per germline, CDR1 MNHNS and CDR2 SASEGT. The CDR3 protein is CASSNVPSTGSAFF. CDR3 sequence (DNA): TGTGCCAGCAGTAACGTTCCATCCACAGGGAGCGCTTTCTTT.

The rearrangement joins TRBV20-1 to TRBJ2-1; the match to TRBD1 covers 8 bases. This CDR3 spans 18 amino acids. V trimming: 1 base; J trimming: 0 bases; junction bases outside the gene matches: 11. The V gene's germline CDR1 is DFQATT and CDR2 SNEGSKA (reference sequence). CDR3 protein: CSARGQGASTRSYNEQFF. In nucleotides, the CDR3 is TGCAGTGCTAGAGGGCAGGGGGCTTCAACCCGCTCCTACAATGAGCAGTTCTTC.

At least ten counts were recorded for this clonotype. The CDR3 DNA reads TGTGCCAGCAGTACCCGTAAAGCTAGCAATCAGCCCCAGCATTTT. Protein: CASSTRKASNQPQHF. This chain uses TRBV7-2 with TRBJ1-5; no definite D call. CDR3 size: 15 residues. Trimming pared 6 bases from V and 0 bases from J, leaving 12 bases between. Germline V gene lookup returns CDR1 SGHTA and CDR2 FQGNSA.

The J gene is TRBJ2-2, the V gene TRBV4-1; D possibly matches TRBD1 or TRBD2 (6 bases each). The CDR3 contains 15 residues. V was clipped by 4 bases and J by 3 bases, with 12 bases between them. Germline loops: CDR1 MGHRA, CDR2 YSYEKL. The CDR3 nucleotides are TGCGCCAGCAGCCTTCGGGGGCTACACACCGGGGAGCTGTTTTTT. It translates to CASSLRGLHTGELFF.

This clonotype was seen many times. CDR3 sequence: CASSVAGLASSYNEQFF. DNA of the CDR3: TGTGCCAGCAGCGTAGCGGGACTAGCGAGCTCCTACAATGAGCAGTTCTTC. The chain carries TRBV9 and TRBJ2-1; 10 bases fit TRBD2. V lost 0 bases, J lost 0 bases, and 3 bases stayed unmatched. Germline loops: CDR1 SGDLS, CDR2 YYNGEE. The CDR3 has 17 residues.

This clonotype showed up many times. The V call is TRBV28, the J call TRBJ2-7, with a tentative D call TRBD2 (6 bases). The germline gives CDR1 MDHEN, CDR2 SYDVKM. The CDR3 has 14 residues. V was clipped by 6 bases and J by 3 bases, with 15 bases between them. The CDR3 is CASRAGLADYEQYF. CDR3 DNA: TGTGCCAGCAGGGCGGGACTCGCAGACTACGAGCAGTACTTC.

This clonotype showed up many times. The chain carries TRBV18 and TRBJ2-3, with 9 positions matching TRBD1. This CDR3 has 14 amino acids. CDR1 and CDR2 from the germline V gene are KGHSH and LQKENI. Unmatched junction bases numbered 4, after V lost 4 bases and J lost 5 bases. The CDR3 reads CASSLGTGRDTQYF. The CDR3 bases are TGTGCCAGCTCACTGGGGACAGGGCGAGATACGCAGTATTTT.

The rearrangement links TRBV19 to TRBJ2-7; no clear D gene. The CDR3 runs to 12 residues. Germline assignment: CDR1 LNHDA and CDR2 SQIVND (reference sequence). The ends were cut back, 2 bases at V and 2 bases at J, with 4 bases in the middle. The CDR3 spells CASSITPYEQYF. CDR3 DNA sequence: TGTGCCAGTAGTATAACCCCCTACGAGCAGTACTTC.